The next 15 T cell receptor beta chains were all read from a single sample in a study of metastatic and nonmetastatic thyroid tumors (TCRdb year 2020). Before undergoing thyroid surgery, none of the patients had been given any kind of treatment. Libraries were built with PCR. This sample was sequenced with an Illumina HiSeq 4000. The public reads were run again by TCRdb, first through fastp at Q25 and then through MiXCR, and only productive beta chains were kept. For this sample the table gives under 20,000 clones, of which under 35% were detected only once. Together, the top ten hold about 14% of the sample. Input material: adjacent normal tissue. The source of these receptors is a female donor with papillary thyroid cancer or a benign thyroid nodule (not recorded which). Some clones in this sample may be carry-over from other donors' samples.

The V gene is TRBV6-5, the J gene TRBJ1-1; D is unresolved. CDR3 length equals 15 residues. The ends were cut back, 0 bases at V and 2 bases at J, with 10 bases in the middle. The germline V gene encodes CDR1 MNHEY and CDR2 SVGAGI. CDR3 residues: CASSYSRQTNTEAFF. The CDR3 bases are TGTGCCAGCAGTTACTCGCGCCAGACCAACACTGAAGCTTTCTTT.

This chain joins TRBV5-6 and TRBJ2-4; weak D call: TRBD2 (5 bases). Trimming took off 4 bases at V and 0 bases at J, with 20 bases between the two ends. CDR1 is SGHDT, CDR2 YYEEEE, per germline. This CDR3 is 18 amino acids long. CDR3 in DNA: TGTGCCAGCAGCCCCGCACCACTGAGGGTCCTAGCCAAAAACATTCAGTACTTC. It encodes CASSPAPLRVLAKNIQYF.

This clone has just a few counts. The CDR3 is CASSPQLGGRETQYF. DNA for the CDR3: TGTGCCAGCAGCCCGCAGCTGGGGGGCCGAGAGACCCAGTACTTC. The rearrangement uses TRBV28 and TRBJ2-5; either TRBD1 or TRBD2 may supply D (6 bases each). Germline values: CDR1 MDHEN, CDR2 SYDVKM. V was clipped by 6 bases and J by 4 bases, with 18 bases between them. This CDR3 spans 15 amino acids. Filled out from reference TRBV28 and TRBJ2-5, the complete variable domain reads DVKVTQSSRYLVKRTGEKVFLECVQDMDHENMFWYRQDPGLGLRLIYFSYDVKMKEKGDIPEGYSVSREKKERFSLILESASTNQTSMYLCASSPQLGGRETQYFGPGTRLLVL.

The chain carries TRBV6-6 and TRBJ2-1, with 7 bases matching TRBD1. In germline, CDR1 is MNHNY, CDR2 SVGAGI (reference sequence). The J segment lost 10 bases and the V segment lost 3 bases, leaving 15 bases of the junction unmatched. The CDR3 loop spans 16 amino acids. The CDR3, as DNA: TGTGCCAGCAGTTATCCCACAGGGGAATCCACAGGAGAGCAGTTCTTC. This codes for CASSYPTGESTGEQFF.

In the case of this clone: The sample carries other DNA sequences with the same CDR3. V and J are TRBV12-3 or TRBV12-4 and TRBJ1-2, with D hard to call. Trimming pared 1 base from V and 1 base from J, leaving 4 bases between. The CDR3 length is 13 residues. CDR3: CASSLDGNYGYTF. DNA of the CDR3: TGTGCCAGCAGTTTAGACGGTAACTATGGCTACACCTTC.

This clone was picked up a small number of times. This chain joins TRBV6-5 and TRBJ1-2; D perhaps matches TRBD1 (6 bases). The CDR3 runs to 13 residues. Germline loops: CDR1 MNHEY, CDR2 SVGAGI. Between the trimmed V and J ends, which lost 4 bases and 3 bases, there was a span of 9 bases. DNA for the CDR3: TGTGCCAGCAGTTCTACAGGGCACTATGGCTACACCTTC. Amino acid sequence: CASSSTGHYGYTF.

This clone was seen a few times. This rearrangement joins TRBV6-1 to TRBJ1-2; D call uncertain. Between the trimmed V and J ends, which lost 3 bases and 6 bases, there was a span of 14 bases. CDR1 is MNHNS, CDR2 SASEGT, per germline. This CDR3 region has 14 residues. CDR3 DNA sequence: TGTGCCAGCAGTGAGCAGTGGGAAAAAAATGGCTACACCTTC. Encoded protein: CASSEQWEKNGYTF.

This clone was seen a handful of times. The chain uses TRBV12-3 or TRBV12-4 and TRBJ2-3; perhaps TRBD1 as D (6 bases). V was pared by 5 bases and J by 2 bases, with 14 bases between. This CDR3 region has 15 residues. Here the CDR3 DNA reads TGTGCCAGCAGTCGCCGGGACAAGAACACAGATACGCAGTATTTT. Protein: CASSRRDKNTDTQYF.

This clone was observed at least ten times. The rearrangement joins TRBV12-3 or TRBV12-4 to TRBJ1-2; TRBD1 matches 7 bases. The CDR3 totals 16 residues. After removal of 2 bases from V and 8 bases from J, the junction contained 14 bases not matched to a gene. The CDR3, as DNA: TGTGCCAGCAGTTTAAAGGGCCCCCCAACAGGGGACGGCTACACCTTC. As protein: CASSLKGPPTGDGYTF.

By share, this clone ranks as large. The chain links TRBV7-3 to TRBJ2-3, with 10 bases fitting TRBD2. Looked up from germline, CDR1 is SGHTA and CDR2 is FQGTGA. This CDR3 is 17 amino acids long. V gave up 2 bases and J gave up 5 bases; unmatched junction bases: 10. CDR3 amino acids: CASSLFPSGGLLDTQYF. DNA for the CDR3: TGTGCCAGCAGCTTATTTCCTAGCGGGGGCCTTCTAGATACGCAGTATTTT.

This clone was detected a few times. A much more abundant neighbour one base away suggests this may be a read error. Other DNA sequences in this sample translate to the same CDR3. V usage is TRBV6-1 and J usage is TRBJ1-1; a weak D match, TRBD1 (6 bases). This CDR3 has 15 residues. Germline assignment: CDR1 MNHNS and CDR2 SASEGT. The CDR3 sequence is CASWPQGDMNTEAFF. The CDR3 DNA sequence: TGTGCCAGCTGGCCACAGGGAGACATGAACACTGAGGCTTTCTTT.

This chain uses TRBV20-1 with TRBJ2-7; 7 nucleotides line up with TRBD1. Germline V gene lookup returns CDR1 DFQATT and CDR2 SNEGSKA (reference sequence). There are 15 residues in the CDR3. V shed 4 bases and J 1 base; nucleotides not matched to a gene: 10. Written as DNA, the CDR3 is TGCAGTGCTACTAGACAGGGTAAAAGGTCCTACGAGCAGTACTTC. Its protein is CSATRQGKRSYEQYF.

This clone was detected a few times. The chain joins TRBV19 to TRBJ2-3; no clear D. Looked up from germline, CDR1 is LNHDA and CDR2 is SQIVND (reference sequence). The CDR3 totals 14 residues. Trimming took 6 bases from V and 1 from J, leaving 11 bases between them. The CDR3 is CASRLLGGTDTQYF. As DNA, the CDR3 is TGTGCCAGTAGACTCTTAGGTGGCACAGATACGCAGTATTTT.

The rearrangement links TRBV11-2 to TRBJ2-7; D gene uncertain. Germline loops: CDR1 SGHAT, CDR2 FQNNGV. This CDR3 spans 14 amino acids. Trimming pared 3 bases from V and 2 bases from J, leaving 11 bases between. CDR3 nucleotides: TGTGCCAGCAGCTTCGCCCGGATAACCTACGAGCAGTACTTC. It encodes CASSFARITYEQYF. The whole variable domain, remainder taken from reference TRBV11-2 and TRBJ2-7, is EAGVAQSPRYKIIEKRQSVAFWCNPISGHATLYWYQQILGQGPKLLIQFQNNGVVDDSQLPKDRFSAERLKGVDSTLKIQPAKLEDSAVYLCASSFARITYEQYFGPGTRLTVT.

The sample holds a few counts of this clone. CDR3 DNA sequence: TGTGCCAGCACCCTATCCCCAAGCTCCTACAATGAGCAGTTCTTC. It codes for CASTLSPSSYNEQFF. The V gene is TRBV7-3, the J gene TRBJ2-1, with D hard to call. In germline, CDR1 is SGHTA, CDR2 FQGTGA. The CDR3 contains 15 residues. V lost 7 bases and J 0 bases, leaving 13 bases between the germline ends.